The 10 T cell receptor beta chains below come from one sample, sequenced in a study of PD-1 blockade in classical Hodgkin lymphoma (dated by TCRdb to 2020 to 2021). Per the publication, the time point label means: newly diagnosed, previously untreated cHL patient sample. A Miltenyi CD4+ T cell isolation kit was used for magnetic negative selection to purify CD4+ T cells from thawed PBMCs. Libraries were constructed by the immunoSEQ multiplex PCR assay. Drawn from immuneACCESS, this table holds only the in-frame rearrangements with V and J called that TCRdb kept. Clones are partly lost; checked studies trace under half to an unresolved V gene and leave the rest unexplained. The sample table lists around 21,000 clones, roughly 90% of them with a count of one. Of the sample, 0.41% falls within the top ten clones. What was sequenced was CD4+ T cells from blood. Source of these receptors: a human donor with classical Hodgkin lymphoma.

The chain joins TRBV5-1 to TRBJ2-3; 11 nucleotides align to TRBD2. The CDR3 runs to 17 residues. Germline V gene lookup returns CDR1 SGHRS and CDR2 YFSETQ. The V gene end was trimmed by 2 bases and the J gene end by 1 base; junction bases not matched to a gene: 6. The CDR3 loop is CASSFDPTSGGTDTQYF. The CDR3 DNA reads TGCGCCAGCAGCTTCGATCCGACTAGCGGGGGCACAGATACGCAGTATTTT.

The rearrangement uses TRBV6-6 and TRBJ2-2; 8 nucleotides match TRBD2. Germline V gene data show CDR1 as MNHNY and CDR2 as SVGAGI (reference sequence). The CDR3 loop spans 15 amino acids. Unmatched junction bases numbered 7, after V lost 6 bases and J lost 4 bases. As DNA, the CDR3 is TGTGCCAGCAGCCAAAGCGGGGGAGGCACCGGGGAGCTGTTTTTT. Translating it yields CASSQSGGGTGELFF.

The rearrangement joins TRBV2 to TRBJ2-4; tentatively, D is TRBD2 (6 bases). The CDR3 has 13 amino acids. The ends were cut back, 10 bases at V and 8 bases at J, with 18 bases in the middle. From germline, CDR1 is SNHLY and CDR2 FYNNEI. CDR3: CATGGRPGDIQYF. The CDR3 coding sequence is TGTGCCACCGGGGGTAGGCCCGGGGACATTCAGTACTTC.

The chain joins TRBV5-1 to TRBJ1-2; tentatively, D is TRBD1 (5 bases). The CDR3 consists of 14 residues. Trimming took off 4 bases at V and 8 bases at J, with 18 bases between the two ends. The germline V gene has CDR1 SGHRS and CDR2 YFSETQ. CDR3 sequence: CASSERTRGFGYTF. DNA for the CDR3: TGCGCCAGCAGCGAACGGACACGCGGCTTCGGCTACACCTTC.

This clone appeared a few times. The chain has TRBV5-1 and TRBJ1-6, with D uncertain. CDR3 length equals 14 residues. The V gene's germline CDR1 is SGHRS and CDR2 YFSETQ. The V end lost 0 bases, the J end lost 7 bases, and 8 bases lay between the germline ends. CDR3 nucleotides: TGCGCCAGCAGCTTGGGGACGTACAATTCACCCCTCCACTTT. Its translation: CASSLGTYNSPLHF.

The V call is TRBV7-9, the J call TRBJ2-4; D perhaps matches TRBD2 (7 bases). The V gene lost 2 bases and the J gene lost 9 bases, with 11 bases spanning the gap. The CDR3 length is 13 residues. Germline CDR1 and CDR2: SEHNR and FQNEAQ (reference sequence). The CDR3 DNA sequence: TGTGCCAGCAGCTTAACAGGGAGGGGCATTCAGTACTTC. Translation gives CASSLTGRGIQYF.

The chain carries TRBV5-1 and TRBJ2-1, with 7 positions matching TRBD2. The CDR3 consists of 12 residues. Trimming took 4 bases from V and 8 from J; bases not matched to a gene: 3. CDR1 is SGHRS and CDR2 is YFSETQ in the germline V gene. CDR3 protein: CASSPSGDEQFF. CDR3 nucleotide sequence: TGCGCCAGCAGCCCGAGCGGGGATGAGCAGTTCTTC.

The V call is TRBV1, the J call TRBJ1-1; the table calls TRBD1, which could not be checked here. TRBV1 is a recognized pseudogene. The CDR3 is 17 amino acids. The CDR3 DNA sequence: TGCACCAGCAGCCCGTCAGGCTTCCCGACAGGGTGTTGGGCAGCTTTCTTT. This sequence encodes CTSSPSGFPTGCWAAFF.

Written as DNA, the CDR3 is TGTGCCAGCAGTCTTGAAGGACAGGATTCTAGCACAGATACGCAGTATTTT. It is translated as CASSLEGQDSSTDTQYF. The chain employs TRBV7-9 and TRBJ2-3; TRBD1 agrees at 7 bases. The CDR3 contains 17 residues. Germline-derived CDR1 and CDR2 are SEHNR and FQNEAQ (reference sequence). The ends lost 6 bases at V and 0 bases at J; junction bases unmatched: 12.

This clone appeared a single time. CDR3 DNA sequence: TGTGCCAGCAGCCTGAAGGGCTCCTACGAGCAGTACTTC. Protein: CASSLKGSYEQYF. The genes are TRBV5-5 and TRBJ2-7; D is undetermined. This CDR3 spans 13 amino acids. Germline V gene lookup returns CDR1 SGHKS and CDR2 YYEKEE (reference sequence). The V end was cut by 4 bases, the J end by 0 bases, with 8 bases between.